The 28 T cell receptor beta chains reported below all come from one sample, sequenced in a study of T cell responses to AZD1222 COVID-19 vaccine. Assay: immunoSEQ multiplex PCR; the TCRdb copy retains only in-frame clones and omits some. The sample records approximately 120,000 clones, 75% to 90% being singletons. The sample here was peripheral blood, taken 28 days after the second AZD1222 dose. The origin of the receptors is an adult who received the AZD1222 COVID-19 vaccine.

The chain links TRBV3-1 (or the pseudogene TRBV3-2) to TRBJ1-6; tentative D call: TRBD1 (5 bases). V was clipped by 1 base and J by 9 bases, with 13 bases between them. This CDR3 is built from 15 residues. The germline V gene has CDR1 LGHDT and CDR2 YNNKEL (reference sequence). The DNA for the CDR3 is TGTGCCAGCAGCCAAGGCAGAGGCAGGGCTTCACCCCTCCACTTT. It is translated as CASSQGRGRASPLHF.

Comment on this clone: Other DNA sequences of this sample code for an identical CDR3. The chain joins TRBV19 to TRBJ2-1; D gene unclear. CDR3 length: 15 amino acids. The V gene's germline CDR1 is LNHDA and CDR2 SQIVND (reference sequence). V shed 1 base and J shed 2 bases, with 9 bases lying between them. The CDR3, as DNA: TGTGCCAGTAGTATAGGAGGTACTACCTACAATGAGCAGTTCTTC. This translates into CASSIGGTTYNEQFF.

The rearrangement joins TRBV11-1 to TRBJ2-1, with D perhaps TRBD1 or TRBD2 (5 bases each). Germline lookup yields CDR1 SGHAT and CDR2 FQDESV (reference sequence). There are 14 residues in the CDR3. V gave up 8 bases and J gave up 8 bases, with 19 bases separating them. DNA of the CDR3: TGTGCCAGCGGGACCCTATCTGGGGACGATGAGCAGTTCTTC. It encodes CASGTLSGDDEQFF.

This chain links TRBV6-5 with TRBJ1-4; unclear D gene. Germline CDR1 MNHEY, CDR2 SVGAGI. The CDR3 length is 15 residues. V dropped 4 bases and J dropped 0 bases, with 9 bases sitting between them. CDR3 region: CASSFKFPTNEKLFF. The DNA of the CDR3 is TGTGCCAGCAGTTTTAAGTTTCCAACTAATGAAAAACTGTTTTTT.

This chain links TRBV10-3 with TRBJ1-5; 10 positions match TRBD1. Looked up from germline, CDR1 is ENHRY and CDR2 is SYGVKD. Trimming cost V 10 bases and J 5 bases; bases outside gene matches: 5. The CDR3 runs to 13 residues. The CDR3 region has the DNA TGTGCCACCGGGACAGGGGACTATCAGCCCCAGCATTTT. Its protein is CATGTGDYQPQHF.

There are a few counts of this clone. The CDR3 protein is CAWSRGADDTQYF. Written as DNA, the CDR3 is TGTGCCTGGTCGCGGGGGGCCGACGATACGCAGTATTTT. The J gene is TRBJ2-3, the V gene TRBV30; 8 nucleotides match TRBD2. With 5 bases clipped from V and 6 bases from J, the junction kept 7 bases outside the gene matches. The length of the CDR3 is 13 residues. The germline V gene has CDR1 GTSNPN and CDR2 SVGIG (reference sequence).

This chain uses TRBV7-2 with TRBJ2-3, with 7 bases matching TRBD2. The germline V gene has CDR1 SGHTA and CDR2 FQGNSA. This CDR3 comprises 16 residues. Losses at the gene ends were 6 bases for V and 1 base for J; bases not matched to a gene: 10. This chain's CDR3 is CASSLGGGLGTDTQYF. CDR3 sequence (DNA): TGTGCCAGCAGTCTTGGCGGGGGTCTCGGCACAGATACGCAGTATTTT.

The rearrangement uses TRBV28 and TRBJ2-7, with a weak D call TRBD1 (5 bases). V lost 7 bases, J lost 4 bases, and 11 bases lay in between. This CDR3 has 12 amino acids. The V gene's germline CDR1 is MDHEN and CDR2 SYDVKM. The CDR3 sequence: CASTLQGYEQYF. DNA for the CDR3: TGTGCCAGCACCCTCCAGGGATACGAGCAGTACTTC.

V usage is TRBV10-3 and J usage is TRBJ1-5; TRBD1 might be the D (6 bases). Germline CDR1 and CDR2: ENHRY and SYGVKD. The CDR3 runs to 14 residues. Trimming stripped 11 bases from V and 4 bases from J, with 18 bases between. Here the CDR3 DNA reads TGTGCCGCCAGGGGCGGTACTGAGAATCAGCCCCAGCATTTT. Its translation: CAARGGTENQPQHF.

The CDR3 loop reads CATSDYLAGVSDTQYF. The CDR3 nucleotides are TGTGCCACCAGTGATTACCTAGCGGGGGTCTCAGATACGCAGTATTTT. The chain has TRBV24-1 and TRBJ2-3; 10 nucleotides align to TRBD2. Trimming took 2 bases from V and 4 from J; bases not matched to a gene: 5. The length of the CDR3 is 16 residues. Germline assignment: CDR1 KGHDR and CDR2 SFDVKD.

J is TRBJ2-5 and V is TRBV6-2 or TRBV6-3; D is undetermined. Germline loops: CDR1 MNHEY, CDR2 SVGEGT. V shed 5 bases and J shed 5 bases, with 12 bases lying between them. The CDR3 is 13 amino acids. CDR3 sequence (DNA): TGTGCCAGCAGTCCGGCCGACCTGGAGACCCAGTACTTC. This gives the protein CASSPADLETQYF.

The chain employs TRBV7-2 and TRBJ1-2, with TRBD1 matching 8 bases. This CDR3 has 17 amino acids. The germline V gene encodes CDR1 SGHTA and CDR2 FQGNSA. V gave up 5 bases and J gave up 3 bases; unmatched junction bases: 14. This CDR3 reads CASSLGQGLYSDYGYTF. The CDR3 DNA is TGTGCCAGCAGCCTCGGACAGGGCTTATATAGCGACTATGGCTACACCTTC.

The rearrangement links TRBV2 to TRBJ2-2, with a possible D match to TRBD2 (5 bases). V was cut by 7 bases and J by 2 bases, with 17 bases left in between. The germline V gene has CDR1 SNHLY and CDR2 FYNNEI. This CDR3 region has 16 residues. The CDR3 here is CASIAEGGENTGELFF. CDR3 bases: TGTGCCAGCATCGCCGAGGGTGGGGAAAACACCGGGGAGCTGTTTTTT.

In its sample, this clone was seen once. The chain employs TRBV19 and TRBJ2-7; TRBD1 matches at 8 bases. This CDR3 is 15 amino acids long. CDR1 is LNHDA and CDR2 is SQIVND in the germline V gene (reference sequence). The V and J ends lost 2 bases and 2 bases, in that order; junction bases with no gene match: 5. The CDR3 loop is CASSIIRGRTYEQYF. CDR3 DNA sequence: TGTGCCAGTAGTATAATCAGGGGGCGGACCTACGAGCAGTACTTC.

This clone was picked up a small number of times. The chain uses TRBV6-5 and TRBJ1-1; no reliable D call. There are 15 residues in the CDR3. Trimming pared 4 bases from V and 1 base from J, leaving 13 bases between. Per the germline V gene, CDR1 is MNHEY and CDR2 is SVGAGI. The CDR3 loop is CASSSRTGRNTEAFF. Written as DNA, the CDR3 is TGTGCCAGCAGTTCCCGAACTGGGAGGAACACTGAAGCTTTCTTT.

This chain links TRBV5-1 with TRBJ2-7; 9 bases are a match to TRBD2. V shed 10 bases, J shed 6 bases, and the junction held 14 bases outside the gene matches. The CDR3 contains 14 residues. From germline, CDR1 is SGHRS and CDR2 YFSETQ. CDR3 residues: CARRGGGGAGEQYF. CDR3 bases: TGCGCCCGCCGCGGGGGCGGGGGGGCCGGCGAGCAGTACTTC.

This clone was observed a few times. The J gene is TRBJ2-6, the V gene TRBV2; D may correspond to TRBD1 or TRBD2 (5 bases each). From germline, CDR1 is SNHLY and CDR2 FYNNEI. The CDR3 has 15 residues. Trimming left V 10 bases short and J 2 bases short, with 15 bases between. CDR3: CAINVRGAGANVLTF. The CDR3 coding sequence is TGTGCCATCAACGTAAGGGGAGCTGGGGCCAACGTCCTGACTTTC. The entire variable domain, with the rest obtained from reference TRBV2 and TRBJ2-6, is as follows: EPEVTQTPSHQVTQMGQEVILRCVPISNHLYFYWYRQILGQKVEFLVSFYNNEISEKSEIFDDQFSVERPDGSNFTLKIRSTKLEDSAMYFCAINVRGAGANVLTFGAGSRLTVL.

The rearrangement links TRBV19 to TRBJ1-5; D perhaps matches TRBD1 (5 bases). V was shortened by 2 bases and J by 6 bases, with 14 bases between the two germline ends. The germline gives CDR1 LNHDA, CDR2 SQIVND (reference sequence). This CDR3 spans 15 amino acids. The CDR3 region is CASSITDGGTQPQHF. The CDR3 coding sequence is TGTGCCAGTAGTATAACGGACGGGGGTACTCAGCCCCAGCATTTT.

The rearrangement uses TRBV15 and TRBJ2-5; no definite D call. With 5 bases removed from V and 1 base from J, the gap between germline ends came to 14 bases. The CDR3 loop spans 15 amino acids. The germline V gene has CDR1 LNHNV and CDR2 YYDKDF (reference sequence). The CDR3 loop is CATSARGLIQETQYF. For the CDR3, the DNA is TGTGCCACCAGCGCGCGCGGCTTGATCCAAGAGACCCAGTACTTC.

This clone was counted between two and nine times. J is TRBJ1-6 and V is TRBV28; 7 positions agree with TRBD1. CDR1 MDHEN and CDR2 SYDVKM come from the germline V gene. The CDR3 length is 17 residues. V trimming: 4 bases; J trimming: 10 bases; junction bases outside the gene matches: 16. DNA for the CDR3: TGTGCCAGCAGTTCCCCTACAGGGGCCCGCGGGGGATCACCCCTCCACTTT. Its protein product is CASSSPTGARGGSPLHF.

The chain couples TRBV5-1 to TRBJ1-4; unclear D gene. The germline gives CDR1 SGHRS, CDR2 YFSETQ. Trimming left V 3 bases short and J 2 bases short, with 11 bases between. The CDR3 is 15 amino acids. CDR3 coding DNA: TGCGCCAGCAGCTCGGAGGGAAGGACTAATGAAAAACTGTTTTTT. This sequence encodes CASSSEGRTNEKLFF.

On this clone: The junction does not match germline at one end; this may be a read error. This chain links TRBV5-1 with TRBJ2-1; D possibly corresponds to TRBD2 (6 bases). CDR1 and CDR2 (germline): SGHRS, YFSETQ. This CDR3 has 16 amino acids. For the CDR3, the DNA is TGCGCCAGCAGCTTGGCGGGGGATAACTCCAACAATGAGCAGTTCTTC. Translation: CASSLAGDNSNNEQFF.

The genes are TRBV7-2 and TRBJ2-1; 7 bases line up with TRBD2. The V gene's germline CDR1 is SGHTA and CDR2 FQGNSA. The ends lost 3 bases at V and 6 bases at J; junction bases unmatched: 8. This CDR3 comprises 15 residues. CDR3 sequence: CASSFGGGNPNEQFF. In nucleotides, the CDR3 is TGTGCCAGCAGCTTTGGCGGGGGAAACCCCAATGAGCAGTTCTTC.

The CDR3: CASSLQGNWGEKLFF. As DNA, the CDR3 is TGCGCCAGCAGCCTCCAGGGGAATTGGGGTGAAAAACTGTTTTTT. The chain combines TRBV4-1 with TRBJ1-4, with D tentatively TRBD1 (6 bases). Germline V gene lookup returns CDR1 MGHRA and CDR2 YSYEKL. There are 15 residues in the CDR3. V was pared by 4 bases and J by 7 bases, with 16 bases between.

V usage is TRBV3-1 (or the pseudogene TRBV3-2) and J usage is TRBJ1-4, with D tentatively TRBD1 (5 bases). V was cut by 0 bases and J by 15 bases, with 17 bases left in between. This CDR3 contains 14 residues. Germline-derived CDR1 and CDR2 are LGHDT and YNNKEL (reference sequence). The CDR3 DNA follows: TGTGCCAGCAGCCAAGATGGTTTTGCAGGGCCGGTGTTTTTT. This gives the protein CASSQDGFAGPVFF.

This chain joins TRBV2 and TRBJ2-3; 7 bases are shared with TRBD2. The CDR3 runs 14 residues. Germline V gene data show CDR1 as SNHLY and CDR2 as FYNNEI. Unmatched junction bases numbered 8, after V lost 8 bases and J lost 3 bases. The DNA of the CDR3 is TGTGCCAGCGGGAGGGGAGGGCCTACAGATACGCAGTATTTT. This translates into CASGRGGPTDTQYF.

The chain employs TRBV2 and TRBJ1-4; D not resolved. The CDR3 spans 13 residues. Germline CDR1 and CDR2: SNHLY and FYNNEI. The germline V and J ends were trimmed by 7 bases and 2 bases, with 8 bases remaining between them. This CDR3 reads CASNSGTNEKLFF. As DNA, the CDR3 is TGTGCCAGCAATTCTGGGACTAATGAAAAACTGTTTTTT.

The chain recombines TRBV25-1 with TRBJ2-6; D gene ambiguous. V dropped 6 bases and J dropped 0 bases, with 3 bases sitting between them. CDR3 length: 13 residues. Germline V gives CDR1 MGHDK, CDR2 SYGVNS. Written as DNA, the CDR3 is TGTGCCAGCAGGGACTCTGGGGCCAACGTCCTGACTTTC. Translating gives CASRDSGANVLTF.